Listed here are 27 T cell receptor beta chains from one sample, sequenced in a study of cytomegalovirus exposure and HLA in healthy donors. 60 Vbeta and 13 Jbeta primers were used in PCR. Assay: immunoSEQ multiplex PCR; the TCRdb copy retains only in-frame clones and omits some. Among about 93,000 clones listed, approximately 72% were seen once. Sequences were obtained from PBMCs. These TCRs come from a woman aged 35 to 49 in good health and CMV-seronegative.

This rearrangement joins TRBV7-3 to TRBJ2-2; 7 bases are shared with TRBD2. Unmatched junction bases numbered 5, after V lost 9 bases and J lost 1 base. The CDR3 sequence is 14 residues long. Germline V lookup: CDR1 SGHTA, CDR2 FQGTGA. CDR3 bases: TGTGCCAGGCCCGGGGGGATGAACACCGGGGAGCTGTTTTTT. Its protein product is CARPGGMNTGELFF.

The chain has TRBV9 and TRBJ2-1; 11 bases match TRBD2. CDR1 is SGDLS and CDR2 is YYNGEE in the germline V gene. Losses at the gene ends were 3 bases for V and 9 bases for J; bases not matched to a gene: 14. The CDR3 totals 17 residues. CDR3 protein: CASSARGTSGLGSEQFF. For the CDR3, the DNA is TGTGCCAGCAGCGCACGTGGGACTAGCGGTTTGGGGAGTGAGCAGTTCTTC.

This clone came up once. This rearrangement joins TRBV6-1 to TRBJ1-5, with a weak D call TRBD1 (5 bases). Germline lookup yields CDR1 MNHNS and CDR2 SASEGT. The ends were cut back, 4 bases at V and 4 bases at J, with 17 bases in the middle. The CDR3 runs to 16 residues. CDR3 nucleotide sequence: TGTGCCAGCAGTGTGATGTCGGGGGGGTTAAATCAGCCCCAGCATTTT. Translated, it gives CASSVMSGGLNQPQHF.

The chain recombines TRBV25-1 with TRBJ2-7, with D possibly being TRBD1 (6 bases). Trimming shortened V by 5 bases and J by 6 bases, and 20 bases separated the two germline ends. CDR3 size: 15 residues. Per germline, CDR1 MGHDK and CDR2 SYGVNS. CDR3 loop: CASSSDSRDNREQYF. The CDR3 DNA follows: TGTGCCAGCAGTTCTGATTCCCGGGACAACCGCGAGCAGTACTTC.

The V gene is TRBV19, the J gene TRBJ1-2; D is possibly TRBD1 (5 bases). Germline loops: CDR1 LNHDA, CDR2 SQIVND (reference sequence). The CDR3 length is 14 residues. V gave up 3 bases and J gave up 3 bases, with 11 bases separating them. The CDR3 region is CASSIGGFDYGYTF. The CDR3 DNA follows: TGTGCCAGTAGTATCGGGGGTTTCGACTATGGCTACACCTTC.

The gene calls are TRBV6-1 and TRBJ1-2; no reliable D call. The CDR3 runs 13 residues. Germline CDR1 MNHNS, CDR2 SASEGT. V was clipped by 5 bases and J by 8 bases, with 15 bases between them. The CDR3 loop is CASSNLEYGGYTF. The CDR3 DNA is TGTGCCAGCAGTAACCTAGAATATGGCGGCTACACCTTC.

The chain recombines TRBV15 with TRBJ1-1; TRBD1 agrees at 8 bases. V shed 1 base, J shed 4 bases, and the junction held 8 bases outside the gene matches. This CDR3 is 16 amino acids long. Per the germline V gene, CDR1 is LNHNV and CDR2 is YYDKDF (reference sequence). The DNA of the CDR3 is TGTGCCACCAGCAGAGGGGACAGGAGGTCGAGCACTGAAGCTTTCTTT. Its translation is CATSRGDRRSSTEAFF. The full variable domain, completed using reference TRBV15 and TRBJ1-1, is DAMVIQNPRYQVTQFGKPVTLSCSQTLNHNVMYWYQQKSSQAPKLLFHYYDKDFNNEADTPDNFQSRRPNTSFCFLDIRSPGLGDTAMYLCATSRGDRRSSTEAFFGQGTRLTVV.

The chain employs TRBV30 and TRBJ2-7; 12 bases are shared with TRBD2. The V gene end was trimmed by 3 bases and the J gene end by 2 bases; junction bases not matched to a gene: 5. This CDR3 region has 15 residues. CDR1 is GTSNPN, CDR2 SVGIG, per germline (reference sequence). In DNA form, the CDR3 reads TGTGCCTGGAGCTCTGGACTAGCGGGGCCCTACGAGCAGTACTTC. It yields the protein CAWSSGLAGPYEQYF.

This clone was seen once. This sequence joins TRBV30 and TRBJ2-4; D is undetermined. CDR3 length equals 12 residues. Germline assignment: CDR1 GTSNPN and CDR2 SVGIG (reference sequence). Trimming shortened V by 3 bases and J by 8 bases, and 11 bases separated the two germline ends. CDR3 residues: CAWSRSADIQYF. CDR3 nucleotide sequence: TGTGCCTGGAGCCGGAGTGCGGACATTCAGTACTTC. Based on the CDR3 plus reference TRBV30 and TRBJ2-4, the full variable domain is SQTIHQWPATLVQPVGSPLSLECTVEGTSNPNLYWYRQAAGRGLQLLFYSVGIGQISSEVPQNLSASRPQDRQFILSSKKLLLSDSGFYLCAWSRSADIQYFGAGTRLSVL.

This clone was seen only a few times. This chain links TRBV29-1 with TRBJ1-1; D might be TRBD1 (6 bases). Trimming shortened V by 2 bases and J by 6 bases, and 16 bases separated the two germline ends. The CDR3 is 14 amino acids. Germline CDR1 is SQVTM and CDR2 is ANQGSEA. As DNA, the CDR3 is TGCAGCGTTGAAAGGGGGAAACTCTACGCTGAAGCTTTCTTT. Protein: CSVERGKLYAEAFF.

The chain joins TRBV9 to TRBJ1-2; TRBD1 matches at 7 bases. CDR3 length equals 16 residues. V shed 7 bases, J shed 6 bases, and the junction held 18 bases outside the gene matches. The V gene's germline CDR1 is SGDLS and CDR2 YYNGEE. The CDR3 region is CASGATVLTGINGYTF. The CDR3 DNA is TGTGCCAGCGGAGCTACTGTGCTGACAGGGATCAATGGCTACACCTTC.

This clone was counted once. V usage is TRBV2 and J usage is TRBJ2-1; 10 bases line up with TRBD2. Per the germline V gene, CDR1 is SNHLY and CDR2 is FYNNEI. The CDR3 contains 16 residues. With 5 bases clipped from V and 5 bases from J, the junction kept 9 bases outside the gene matches. DNA for the CDR3: TGTGCCAGCAGTCCCAGAGCGGGAGGGGGTCACAATGAGCAGTTCTTC. Residues: CASSPRAGGGHNEQFF.

The V call is TRBV7-3, the J call TRBJ1-2; D not resolved. Trimming took 4 bases from V and 4 from J, leaving 10 bases between them. In germline, CDR1 is SGHTA, CDR2 FQGTGA. The CDR3 loop spans 13 amino acids. DNA for the CDR3: TGTGCCAGCAGCTCAGGTCCTTCCTATGGCTACACCTTC. This sequence encodes CASSSGPSYGYTF.

The chain carries TRBV29-1 and TRBJ2-6; 7 positions match TRBD1. The CDR3 has 18 amino acids. J was trimmed by 3 bases and V by 3 bases; bases with no gene match: 14. Germline values: CDR1 SQVTM, CDR2 ANQGSEA. The CDR3 loop reads CSVDIRGQGVRGANVLTF. The CDR3 DNA follows: TGCAGCGTTGACATAAGAGGGCAGGGGGTTCGTGGGGCCAACGTCCTGACTTTC.

The chain has TRBV28 and TRBJ2-7; D not certain. Germline CDR1 and CDR2: MDHEN and SYDVKM. Trimming took off 5 bases at V and 0 bases at J, with 11 bases between the two ends. This CDR3 region has 14 residues. CDR3 region: CASSPPSSSYEQYF. As DNA, the CDR3 is TGTGCCAGCAGTCCACCCTCCAGCTCCTACGAGCAGTACTTC.

This clone was seen only once. The rearrangement uses TRBV27 and TRBJ2-7; the D gene is possibly TRBD2 (6 bases). Trimming took 3 bases from V and 6 from J, leaving 21 bases between them. CDR3 length equals 16 residues. Germline V gene lookup returns CDR1 MNHEY and CDR2 SMNVEV (reference sequence). This chain's CDR3 is CASSFSLGSGPREQYF. In DNA form, the CDR3 reads TGTGCCAGCAGTTTCTCCTTGGGGAGCGGGCCCCGCGAGCAGTACTTC.

The chain recombines TRBV7-6 with TRBJ1-1; D not resolved. CDR3 length equals 13 residues. The germline V and J ends were trimmed by 1 base and 1 base, with 4 bases remaining between them. The germline V gene has CDR1 SGHVS and CDR2 FNYEAQ. The CDR3 spells CASSLDQNTEAFF. CDR3 nucleotides: TGTGCCAGCAGCTTAGATCAGAACACTGAAGCTTTCTTT.

This clone was observed a handful of times. The chain uses TRBV9 and TRBJ1-6; D remains unclear. Trimming stripped 4 bases from V and 0 bases from J, with 8 bases between. The CDR3 extends over 15 amino acids. Germline CDR1 reads SGDLS; CDR2 reads YYNGEE. CDR3 nucleotide sequence: TGTGCCAGCAGCCAATCGAGCTCCTATAATTCACCCCTCCACTTT. This gives the protein CASSQSSSYNSPLHF.

The chain recombines TRBV9 with TRBJ1-1; D gene uncertain. The V and J ends lost 0 bases and 3 bases respectively, with 12 bases between them. The CDR3 runs to 15 residues. Germline V gene sequence: CDR1 SGDLS, CDR2 YYNGEE. The CDR3 sequence is CASSVVGIVDTEAFF. In DNA form, the CDR3 reads TGTGCCAGCAGCGTAGTTGGCATTGTCGACACTGAAGCTTTCTTT.

The rearrangement joins TRBV25-1 to TRBJ1-2; D call uncertain. Germline V lookup: CDR1 MGHDK, CDR2 SYGVNS. The length of the CDR3 is 11 residues. Trimming took off 5 bases at V and 9 bases at J, with 10 bases between the two ends. CDR3 coding DNA: TGTGCCAGCAGTTTGCACTTCAGCTACACCTTC. Translated: CASSLHFSYTF.

This clone was counted once. This chain joins TRBV5-6 and TRBJ1-5, with a weak D call TRBD1 (5 bases). V lost 3 bases and J lost 5, with 18 bases in between. Looked up from germline, CDR1 is SGHDT and CDR2 is YYEEEE. CDR3 length: 16 amino acids. The CDR3: CASSYARAGNYQPQHF. The CDR3, as DNA: TGTGCCAGCAGCTATGCCAGGGCCGGCAACTATCAGCCCCAGCATTTT.

This clone was observed once. The V gene is TRBV15, the J gene TRBJ2-6; 8 bases agree with TRBD1. The CDR3 loop spans 15 amino acids. CDR1 LNHNV and CDR2 YYDKDF come from the germline V gene (reference sequence). The ends lost 3 bases at V and 6 bases at J; junction bases unmatched: 4. The CDR3: CATSRDRDLANVLTF. The CDR3 region has the DNA TGTGCCACCAGCAGGGACAGGGATTTGGCCAACGTCCTGACTTTC. The complete variable domain, with remaining parts taken from reference TRBV15 and TRBJ2-6, reads DAMVIQNPRYQVTQFGKPVTLSCSQTLNHNVMYWYQQKSSQAPKLLFHYYDKDFNNEADTPDNFQSRRPNTSFCFLDIRSPGLGDTAMYLCATSRDRDLANVLTFGAGSRLTVL.

The V call is TRBV30, the J call TRBJ2-7; 13 positions agree with TRBD2. CDR3 size: 14 residues. Trimming cost V 1 base and J 5 bases; bases outside gene matches: 2. Germline loops: CDR1 GTSNPN, CDR2 SVGIG (reference sequence). CDR3 in DNA: TGTGCCTGGAGTGCCGGACTAGCGGGAGACGAGCAGTACTTC. This sequence encodes CAWSAGLAGDEQYF.

The CDR3 spells CASSPRLAGGWNEQFF. CDR3 in DNA: TGTGCCAGCAGTCCAAGACTAGCGGGAGGGTGGAATGAGCAGTTCTTC. The chain links TRBV27 to TRBJ2-1; 14 nucleotides agree with TRBD2. The CDR3 loop spans 16 amino acids. CDR1 MNHEY and CDR2 SMNVEV come from the germline V gene (reference sequence). J gave up 7 bases and V 5 bases, and 7 bases lay outside the gene matches.

V gene TRBV7-6 combines with J gene TRBJ2-7; tentatively, D is TRBD1 (6 bases). With 1 base removed from V and 3 bases from J, the gap between germline ends came to 10 bases. Germline lookup yields CDR1 SGHVS and CDR2 FNYEAQ. The CDR3 contains 14 residues. The CDR3 sequence: CASSLGTENYEQYF. The CDR3 DNA follows: TGTGCCAGCAGCTTAGGGACAGAAAACTACGAGCAGTACTTC.

The chain recombines TRBV7-7 with TRBJ2-1; 15 bases are a match to TRBD2. Germline CDR1 and CDR2: SSHAT and FNYEAQ (reference sequence). The CDR3 runs 17 residues. The V and J ends lost 5 bases and 9 bases, in that order; junction bases with no gene match: 11. The CDR3 nucleotides read TGTGCCAGCAGCCCCTGGACTAGCGGGAGGGCCGGTAGTGAGCAGTTCTTC. It codes for CASSPWTSGRAGSEQFF.

The gene calls are TRBV14 and TRBJ2-7; TRBD1 aligns across 9 bases. The CDR3 length is 17 residues. V gave up 3 bases and J gave up 2 bases; unmatched junction bases: 11. Germline-derived CDR1 and CDR2 are SGHDN and FVKESK. The DNA for the CDR3 is TGTGCCAGCAGCCAGGCTACAGGGGGCCTCAGACCCTACGAGCAGTACTTC. Translated: CASSQATGGLRPYEQYF.